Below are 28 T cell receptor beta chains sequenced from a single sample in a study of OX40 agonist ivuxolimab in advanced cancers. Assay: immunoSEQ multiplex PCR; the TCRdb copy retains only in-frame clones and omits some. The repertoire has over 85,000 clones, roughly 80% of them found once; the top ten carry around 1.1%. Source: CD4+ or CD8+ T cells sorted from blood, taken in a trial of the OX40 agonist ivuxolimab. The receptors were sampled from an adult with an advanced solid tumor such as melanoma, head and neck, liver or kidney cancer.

For the CDR3, the DNA is TGTGCCAGCAGTAACAGGGTATCCAGCACTGAAGCTTTCTTT. Translated, it gives CASSNRVSSTEAFF. The V and J genes are TRBV7-2 and TRBJ1-1, with D possibly matching TRBD1 (6 bases). The germline V gene has CDR1 SGHTA and CDR2 FQGNSA. CDR3 size: 14 residues. Between the trimmed V and J ends, which lost 6 bases and 4 bases, there was a span of 15 bases.

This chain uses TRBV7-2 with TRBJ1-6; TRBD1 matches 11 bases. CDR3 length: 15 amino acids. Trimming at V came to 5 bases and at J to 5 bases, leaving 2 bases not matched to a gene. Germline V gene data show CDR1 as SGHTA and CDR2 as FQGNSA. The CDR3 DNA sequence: TGTGCCAGCAGCGGGACAGGGGGAGATAATTCACCCCTCCACTTT. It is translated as CASSGTGGDNSPLHF.

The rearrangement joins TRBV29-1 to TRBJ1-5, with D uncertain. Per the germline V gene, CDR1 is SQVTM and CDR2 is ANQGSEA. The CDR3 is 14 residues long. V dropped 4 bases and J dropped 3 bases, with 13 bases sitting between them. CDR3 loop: CSVAANSNNQPQHF. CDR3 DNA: TGCAGCGTTGCCGCTAACAGTAACAATCAGCCCCAGCATTTT.

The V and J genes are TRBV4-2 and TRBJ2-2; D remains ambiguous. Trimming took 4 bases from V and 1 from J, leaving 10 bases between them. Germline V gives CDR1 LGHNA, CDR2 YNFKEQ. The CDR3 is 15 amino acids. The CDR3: CASSLETLNTGELFF. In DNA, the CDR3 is TGTGCCAGCAGCCTCGAAACTTTGAACACCGGGGAGCTGTTTTTT.

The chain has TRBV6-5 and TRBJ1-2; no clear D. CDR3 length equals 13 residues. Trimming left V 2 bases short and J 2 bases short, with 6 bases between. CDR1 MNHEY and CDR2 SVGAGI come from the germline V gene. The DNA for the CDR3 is TGTGCCAGCAGTTACACAGACAACTATGGCTACACCTTC. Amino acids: CASSYTDNYGYTF.

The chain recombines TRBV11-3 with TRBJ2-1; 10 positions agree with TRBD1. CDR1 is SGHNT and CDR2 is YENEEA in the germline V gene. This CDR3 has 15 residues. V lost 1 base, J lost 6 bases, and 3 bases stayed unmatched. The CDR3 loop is CASSLGTGGPNEQFF. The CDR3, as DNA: TGTGCCAGCAGCTTAGGGACAGGGGGACCCAATGAGCAGTTCTTC.

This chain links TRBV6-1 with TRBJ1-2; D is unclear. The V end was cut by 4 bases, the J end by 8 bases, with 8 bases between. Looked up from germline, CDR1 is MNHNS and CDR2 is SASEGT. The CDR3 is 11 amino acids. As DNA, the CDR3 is TGTGCCAGCAGTGTCAGGAGGGGCTACACCTTC. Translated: CASSVRRGYTF.

DNA for the CDR3: TGTGCCAGCAGCAGTAACCCCGGTTTTGCGGGGGGGCCGGATACGCAGTATTTT. It codes for CASSSNPGFAGGPDTQYF. V and J are TRBV7-3 and TRBJ2-3; 9 bases are shared with TRBD2. Germline loops: CDR1 SGHTA, CDR2 FQGTGA. With V trimmed by 5 bases and J by 6 bases, 18 bases remained unmatched. The CDR3 totals 18 residues.

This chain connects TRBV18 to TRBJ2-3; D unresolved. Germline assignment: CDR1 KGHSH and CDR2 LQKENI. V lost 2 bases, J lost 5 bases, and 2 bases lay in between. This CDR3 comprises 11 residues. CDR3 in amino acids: CASSPVDTQYF. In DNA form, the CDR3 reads TGTGCCAGCTCACCAGTAGATACGCAGTATTTT. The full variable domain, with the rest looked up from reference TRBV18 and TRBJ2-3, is NAGVMQNPRHLVRRRGQEARLRCSPMKGHSHVYWYRQLPEEGLKFMVYLQKENIIDESGMPKERFSAEFPKEGPSILRIQQVVRGDSAAYFCASSPVDTQYFGPGTRLTVL.

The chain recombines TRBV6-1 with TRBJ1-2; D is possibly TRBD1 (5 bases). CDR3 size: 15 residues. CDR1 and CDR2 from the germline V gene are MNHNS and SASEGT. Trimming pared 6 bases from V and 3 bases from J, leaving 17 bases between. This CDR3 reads CASSQIGRADYGYTF. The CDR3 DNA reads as TGTGCCAGCAGCCAAATTGGCAGGGCGGACTATGGCTACACCTTC.

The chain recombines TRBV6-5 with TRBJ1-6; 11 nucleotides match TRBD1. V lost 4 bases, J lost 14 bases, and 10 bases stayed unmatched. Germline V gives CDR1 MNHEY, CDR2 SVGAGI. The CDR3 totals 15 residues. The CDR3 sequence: CASSSTGTGGDTLHF. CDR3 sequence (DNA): TGTGCCAGCAGTTCCACCGGGACAGGGGGTGACACCCTCCACTTT.

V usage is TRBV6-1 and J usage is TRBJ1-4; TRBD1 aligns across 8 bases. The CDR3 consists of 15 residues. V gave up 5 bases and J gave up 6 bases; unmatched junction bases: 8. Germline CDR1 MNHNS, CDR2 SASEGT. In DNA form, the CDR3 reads TGTGCCAGCAGTTCAGGGGGCCAATGGGATGAAAAACTGTTTTTT. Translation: CASSSGGQWDEKLFF.

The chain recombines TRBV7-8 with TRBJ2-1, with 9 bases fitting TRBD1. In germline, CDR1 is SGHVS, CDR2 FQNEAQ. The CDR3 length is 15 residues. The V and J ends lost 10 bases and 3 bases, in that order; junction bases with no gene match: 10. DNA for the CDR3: TGTGCCACCCTAACCGGGACAGGGTACTACAATGAGCAGTTCTTC. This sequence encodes CATLTGTGYYNEQFF.

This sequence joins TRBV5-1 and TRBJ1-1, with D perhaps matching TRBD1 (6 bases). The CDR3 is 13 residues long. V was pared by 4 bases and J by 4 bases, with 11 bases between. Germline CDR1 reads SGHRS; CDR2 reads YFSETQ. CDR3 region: CASSDQGTTEAFF. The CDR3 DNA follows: TGCGCCAGCAGCGATCAGGGGACCACTGAAGCTTTCTTT.

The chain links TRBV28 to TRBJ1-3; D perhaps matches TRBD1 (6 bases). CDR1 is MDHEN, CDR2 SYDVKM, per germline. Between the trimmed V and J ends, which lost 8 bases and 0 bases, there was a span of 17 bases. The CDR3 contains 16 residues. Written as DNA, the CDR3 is TGTGCCAGCCTCAACAGGGCCTCAAACTCTGGAAACACCATATATTTT. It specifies CASLNRASNSGNTIYF.

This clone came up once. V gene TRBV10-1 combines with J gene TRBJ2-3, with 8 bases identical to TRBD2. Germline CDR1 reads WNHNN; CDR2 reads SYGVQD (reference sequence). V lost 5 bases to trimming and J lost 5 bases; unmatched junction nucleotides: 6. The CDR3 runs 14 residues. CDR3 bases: TGCGCCAGCAGTTTTAGCGGGGTTATAGATACGCAGTATTTT. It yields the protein CASSFSGVIDTQYF.

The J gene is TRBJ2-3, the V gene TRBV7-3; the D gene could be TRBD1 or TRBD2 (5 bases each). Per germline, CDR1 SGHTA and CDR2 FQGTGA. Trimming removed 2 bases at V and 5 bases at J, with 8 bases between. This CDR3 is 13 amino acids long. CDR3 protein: CASSLSGRDTQYF. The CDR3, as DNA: TGTGCCAGCAGCTTATCGGGGCGAGATACGCAGTATTTT.

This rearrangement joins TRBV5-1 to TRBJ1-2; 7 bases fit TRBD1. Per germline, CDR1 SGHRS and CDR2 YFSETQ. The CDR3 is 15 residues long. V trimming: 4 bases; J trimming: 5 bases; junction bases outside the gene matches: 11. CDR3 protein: CASSQKTGTVYGYTF. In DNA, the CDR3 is TGCGCCAGCAGCCAGAAAACCGGGACAGTATATGGCTACACCTTC.

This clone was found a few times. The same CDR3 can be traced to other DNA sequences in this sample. This CDR3 reads CASRSGGHTGELFF. The CDR3 nucleotides read TGTGCCAGCCGGAGCGGGGGGCACACCGGGGAGCTGTTTTTT. The gene calls are TRBV27 and TRBJ2-2, with 9 nucleotides matching TRBD2. This CDR3 is built from 14 residues. Trimming took 8 bases from V and 3 from J; bases not matched to a gene: 4. Germline-derived CDR1 and CDR2 are MNHEY and SMNVEV (reference sequence).

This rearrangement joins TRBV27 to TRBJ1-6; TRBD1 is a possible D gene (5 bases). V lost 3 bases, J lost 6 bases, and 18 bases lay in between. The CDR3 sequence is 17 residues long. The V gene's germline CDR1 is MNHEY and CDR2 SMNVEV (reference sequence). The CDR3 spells CASSFRSRASGNSPLHF. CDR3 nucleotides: TGTGCCAGCAGTTTCCGGAGCAGGGCCTCGGGTAATTCACCCCTCCACTTT.

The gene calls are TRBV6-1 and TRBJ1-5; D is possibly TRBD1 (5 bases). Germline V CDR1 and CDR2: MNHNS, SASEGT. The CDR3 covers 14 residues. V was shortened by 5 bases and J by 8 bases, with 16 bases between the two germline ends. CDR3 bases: TGTGCCAGCAGTCCCCGGGAGGGGCGAGAGCCCCAGCATTTT. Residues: CASSPREGREPQHF.

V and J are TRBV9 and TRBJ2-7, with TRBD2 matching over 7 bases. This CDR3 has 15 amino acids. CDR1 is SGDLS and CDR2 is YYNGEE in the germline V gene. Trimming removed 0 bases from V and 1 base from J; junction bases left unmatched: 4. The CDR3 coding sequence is TGTGCCAGCAGCGTAGGGGAGGGGCAGTCCTACGAGCAGTACTTC. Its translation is CASSVGEGQSYEQYF.

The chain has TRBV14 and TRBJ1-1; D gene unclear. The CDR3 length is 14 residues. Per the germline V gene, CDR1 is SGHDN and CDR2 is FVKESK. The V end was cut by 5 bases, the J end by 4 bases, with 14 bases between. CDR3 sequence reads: CASSSPGWGTEAFF. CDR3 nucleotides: TGTGCCAGCAGCTCCCCCGGTTGGGGCACTGAAGCTTTCTTT.

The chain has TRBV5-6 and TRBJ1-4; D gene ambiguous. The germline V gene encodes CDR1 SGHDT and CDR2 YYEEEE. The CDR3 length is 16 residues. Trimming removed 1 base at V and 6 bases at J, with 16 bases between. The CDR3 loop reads CASSLTPPTRDEKLFF. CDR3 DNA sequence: TGTGCCAGCAGCTTGACACCCCCCACTCGGGATGAAAAACTGTTTTTT.

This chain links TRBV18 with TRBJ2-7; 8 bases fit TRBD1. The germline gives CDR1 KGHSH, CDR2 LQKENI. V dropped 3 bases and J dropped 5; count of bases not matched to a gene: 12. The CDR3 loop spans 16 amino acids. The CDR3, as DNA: TGTGCCAGCTCACCCTACAGGGGGATGGGGCACGACGAGCAGTACTTC. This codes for CASSPYRGMGHDEQYF.

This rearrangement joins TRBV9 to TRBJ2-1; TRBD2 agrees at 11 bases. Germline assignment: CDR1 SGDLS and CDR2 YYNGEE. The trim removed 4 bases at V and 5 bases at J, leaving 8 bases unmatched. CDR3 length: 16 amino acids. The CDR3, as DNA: TGTGCCAGCAGCCCCAATAGCGGGGGGGCCGACAATGAGCAGTTCTTC. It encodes CASSPNSGGADNEQFF.

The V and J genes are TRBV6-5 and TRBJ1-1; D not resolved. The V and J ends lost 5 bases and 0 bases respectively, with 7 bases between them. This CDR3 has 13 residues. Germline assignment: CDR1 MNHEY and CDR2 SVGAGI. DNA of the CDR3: TGTGCCAGCAGTACACAGATGAACACTGAAGCTTTCTTT. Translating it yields CASSTQMNTEAFF.

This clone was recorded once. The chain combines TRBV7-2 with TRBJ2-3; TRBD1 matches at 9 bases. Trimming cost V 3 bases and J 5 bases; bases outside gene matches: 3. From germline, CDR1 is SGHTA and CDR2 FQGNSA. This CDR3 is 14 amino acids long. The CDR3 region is CASSLRQGGDTQYF. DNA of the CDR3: TGTGCCAGCAGCTTGAGACAGGGGGGAGATACGCAGTATTTT.